One and the same sample provided the 27 T cell receptor beta chains below, sequenced in a study of tumor-infiltrating lymphocytes in primary liver carcinoma. Unsorted whole blood yielded the blood RNA, and germline DNA was also extracted. Synthesis of TCR beta cDNA was carried out from about 0.55 ug total RNA with a constant-region primer. What produced the TCR beta libraries was three nested multiplex PCR rounds using slightly modified ARM-PCR. Primers for the first two PCR rounds were TRBV1-TRBV30 forward primers and a C-beta reverse primer (approximately 10 cycles per round). From the multiplex PCR reads, TCRdb called clonotypes with MiXCR, one entry per CDR3 protein. The data hold about 320,000 distinct CDR3 sequences, with approximately 65% observed a single time. The sequenced sample consisted of peripheral blood. These receptors were taken from a man aged 35 to 55 with primary liver carcinoma and hepatitis B virus infection.

For this clonotype: At one end the junction does not follow the germline gene, possibly because of a read error. The rearrangement joins TRBV29-1 to TRBJ1-1; D is unclear. CDR3 length: 12 residues. Looked up from germline, CDR1 is SQVTM and CDR2 is ANQGSEA. This CDR3 is CNVDIWNTETFF. For the CDR3, the DNA is TGCAACGTTGACATCTGGAACACTGAAACTTTCTTT.

On this clonotype: This could be a read error, since a much larger clone is one nucleotide away. The chain recombines TRBV6-6 with TRBJ1-6; no clear D gene. The CDR3 spans 16 residues. The ends were cut back, 5 bases at V and 0 bases at J, with 11 bases in the middle. Germline CDR1 is MNHNY and CDR2 is SVGAGI (reference sequence). DNA for the CDR3: TGTGCCAGCAGTCCGGATTCGAGCTCCTATAATTCACCCCTCCACTTT. Its translation is CASSPDSSSYNSPLHF.

As to this clonotype: Mismatch with germline at one junction end may stem from a read error. The chain links TRBV11-2 to TRBJ2-7; D might be TRBD1 (5 bases). The CDR3 has 15 amino acids. Per the germline V gene, CDR1 is SGHAT and CDR2 is FQNNGV. CDR3 protein: CASSPRLGPTYDQYF. The CDR3 bases are TGTGCCAGCAGCCCGAGACTGGGGCCGACCTACGATCAGTACTTC. Based on the CDR3 plus reference TRBV11-2 and TRBJ2-7, the full variable domain is EAGVAQSPRYKIIEKRQSVAFWCNPISGHATLYWYQQILGQGPKLLIQFQNNGVVDDSQLPKDRFSAERLKGVDSTLKIQPAKLEDSAVYLCASSPRLGPTYDQYFGPGTRLTVT.

As to this clonotype: A read error may account for a junction end that differs from germline. The chain carries TRBV6-6 and TRBJ2-5; D is unresolved. Germline CDR1 and CDR2: MNHNY and SVGAGI (reference sequence). The CDR3 runs to 13 residues. The CDR3 DNA reads as TGTGTCAGCAGTTCCTCTGAGTGGGAGACCCAGTACTTC. It is translated as CVSSSSEWETQYF.

About this clonotype: This may be a read error, as it is one base from a much larger clone. The rearrangement links TRBV6-2 or TRBV6-3 to TRBJ2-1; 9 nucleotides agree with TRBD2. This CDR3 is 18 amino acids long. CDR1 and CDR2 from the germline V gene are MNHEY and SVGEGT. V shed 1 base and J 2 bases; nucleotides not matched to a gene: 9. CDR3 DNA sequence: TGTGCCAGCAGTTACTTAGTCGAGAGCGGGAGGACCTACAATGAGCAGTTCTTC. Translation: CASSYLVESGRTYNEQFF.

This rearrangement joins TRBV6-1 to TRBJ2-3; 9 positions match TRBD2. CDR1 MNHNS and CDR2 SASEGT come from the germline V gene. This CDR3 spans 15 amino acids. The V gene end was trimmed by 4 bases and the J gene end by 6 bases; junction bases not matched to a gene: 8. Here the CDR3 DNA reads TGTGCCAGCAGTGTGACGAGCGGGAGGCCTGATACGCAGTATTTT. Its protein product is CASSVTSGRPDTQYF.

Turning to this clonotype: Just one base apart from a much larger clone, this may be a read error. The V gene is TRBV4-1, the J gene TRBJ2-5; weak D call: TRBD1 (6 bases). There are 14 residues in the CDR3. Per germline, CDR1 MGHRA and CDR2 YSYEKL. This CDR3 reads CASSQGTAQETLYF. In nucleotides, the CDR3 is TGCGCCAGCAGCCAAGGGACAGCCCAAGAGACCCTGTACTTC.

The V call is TRBV9, the J call TRBJ2-2; a possible D gene is TRBD2 (5 bases). Germline lookup yields CDR1 SGDLS and CDR2 YYNGEE. V was pared by 0 bases and J by 1 base, with 13 bases between. This CDR3 contains 17 residues. CDR3 protein: CASSVVALAGNTGELFF. CDR3 nucleotides: TGTGCCAGCAGCGTAGTTGCGCTAGCCGGGAACACCGGGGAGCTGTTTTTT.

Here the CDR3 reads CSVARAGTGNTIYF. The CDR3 bases are TGCAGCGTTGCAAGAGCGGGGACTGGAAACACCATATATTTT. This sequence joins TRBV29-1 and TRBJ1-3, with D unresolved. CDR3 length: 14 amino acids. Germline assignment: CDR1 SQVTM and CDR2 ANQGSEA. V was pared by 4 bases and J by 2 bases, with 12 bases between.

This rearrangement joins TRBV11-2 to TRBJ2-1, with D possibly being TRBD2 (6 bases). From germline, CDR1 is SGHAT and CDR2 FQNNGV. V lost 4 bases, J lost 9 bases, and 16 bases lay in between. This CDR3 region has 14 residues. CDR3 amino acids: CASSSTGLAVEQFF. DNA of the CDR3: TGTGCCAGCAGCTCCACGGGACTGGCCGTTGAGCAGTTCTTC.

A remark on this clonotype: A clone one base away is much larger, so this may be a read error. V and J are TRBV6-2 or TRBV6-3 and TRBJ2-3, with 7 bases that match TRBD2. Germline CDR1 is MNHEY and CDR2 is SVGEGT. The CDR3 covers 15 residues. J lost 5 bases, V lost 6 bases, and 11 bases had no gene match. CDR3 sequence: CASSHSGAEGDTQYF. CDR3 DNA: TGTGCCAGCAGCCACAGCGGGGCCGAGGGAGATACGCAGTATTTT.

Points on this clonotype: The CDR3 ends on some other residue instead of the conserved phenylalanine or tryptophan, so this is likely a read error. This chain links TRBV11-1 with TRBJ1-2; D may be TRBD1 (5 bases). Germline CDR1 is SGHAT and CDR2 is FQDESV (reference sequence). The CDR3 totals 14 residues. CDR3 in amino acids: CASRWDWGFHGYTL. The CDR3 DNA is TGTGCGAGCAGATGGGACTGGGGGTTTCATGGCTACACCCTC.

This chain uses TRBV12-5 with TRBJ1-1; TRBD1 might be the D (5 bases). The germline V and J ends were trimmed by 5 bases and 1 base, with 17 bases remaining between them. Germline V lookup: CDR1 LGHNT, CDR2 FRNRAP. The CDR3 has 16 residues. The CDR3 reads CASGIGPAGTNTEAFF. As DNA, the CDR3 is TGTGCTAGTGGTATCGGGCCGGCGGGGACGAACACTGAAGCTTTCTTT.

As regards this clonotype: Sequence at one end of the junction differs from germline and may be a read error. The chain couples TRBV7-9 to TRBJ1-2; 7 bases are shared with TRBD1. CDR1 and CDR2 (germline): SEHNR, FQNEAQ (reference sequence). This CDR3 has 12 amino acids. In DNA, the CDR3 is TGTGACAGCAGCCGGGACAGAAATGGCTACACCTTC. This sequence encodes CDSSRDRNGYTF.

In the case of this clonotype: Germline and junction disagree at one end, which may indicate a read error. The V gene is TRBV5-4, the J gene TRBJ1-6; D ambiguous. CDR3 length equals 14 residues. Germline V CDR1 and CDR2: SGHNT, YYREEE (reference sequence). Here the CDR3 DNA reads TGTGCCAGCAGCTTGCCTGCGTTAAATTCACTCCTCCACTTT. Translating gives CASSLPALNSLLHF.

On this clonotype itself: Just one base apart from a much larger clone, this may be a read error. This chain connects TRBV4-2 to TRBJ2-3, with 8 positions matching TRBD1. Germline CDR1 and CDR2: LGHNA and YNFKEQ. The CDR3 is 15 residues long. DNA for the CDR3: TGTGTCAGCAGCCAAGGACAGGGTGCGGCAGATACGCAGTATTTT. Its translation is CVSSQGQGAADTQYF.

With regard to this clonotype: One end of the junction varies from germline; a read error may be responsible. The rearrangement uses TRBV29-1 and TRBJ2-6; TRBD1 or TRBD2 may be the D gene (5 bases each). The germline gives CDR1 SQVTM, CDR2 ANQGSEA. The CDR3 covers 16 residues. The CDR3 DNA follows: TGCATCGTTGAAGATCGGAGGCAGGGATGGGCCAACGTCCTGACTTTC. Its protein product is CIVEDRRQGWANVLTF.

Remarks on this clonotype: At one end, the junction sequence differs from germline, possibly due to a read error. This chain links TRBV12-3 or TRBV12-4 with TRBJ2-4; unclear D gene. CDR3 length: 13 amino acids. CDR3 sequence (DNA): TGTGCCAGCAGTTTCGAGTCCAAAAACATTAAGTACTTC. It codes for CASSFESKNIKYF.

Many counts were recorded for this clonotype. J is TRBJ1-5 and V is TRBV6-2 or TRBV6-3; no clear D. The CDR3 covers 14 residues. Germline V CDR1 and CDR2: MNHEY, SVGEGT. V was shortened by 6 bases and J by 3 bases, with 12 bases between the two germline ends. DNA for the CDR3: TGTGCCAGCAGCTCGGACGGGAACAATCAGCCCCAGCATTTT. It translates to CASSSDGNNQPQHF.

Regarding this clonotype: The junction departs from the called germline gene at one end, perhaps through a read error. The V call is TRBV12-3 or TRBV12-4, the J call TRBJ2-4, with 11 bases lining up with TRBD2. The CDR3 runs 17 residues. The CDR3 region has the DNA TGTGCCAGCAACTTAGCGGGAGGGCCGTTCGCCAAAAACATTCAGTGCTTC. Encoded protein: CASNLAGGPFAKNIQCF.

This sequence joins TRBV28 and TRBJ2-2, with no clear D. Germline loops: CDR1 MDHEN, CDR2 SYDVKM. Between the trimmed V and J ends, which lost 5 bases and 4 bases, there was a span of 17 bases. This CDR3 region has 16 residues. In DNA form, the CDR3 reads TGTGCCAGCAGTCCCGGGTCCTCCCTGAGCACCGGGGAGCTGTTTTTT. Amino acids: CASSPGSSLSTGELFF.

About this clonotype: This is likely a read error, given that the CDR3 carries no conserved phenylalanine or tryptophan at its end. CDR3: CACSSSADREGLFY. The CDR3 nucleotides are TGTGCCTGCAGCTCCTCGGCAGATCGTGAGGGACTGTTTTAT. The rearrangement uses TRBV11-2 and TRBJ1-4; D is unclear. Per the germline V gene, CDR1 is SGHAT and CDR2 is FQNNGV. The length of the CDR3 is 14 residues.

This clonotype was found a few times. This chain uses TRBV14 with TRBJ2-2; D remains ambiguous. Germline loops: CDR1 SGHDN, CDR2 FVKESK. The CDR3 sequence is 13 residues long. Trimming stripped 3 bases from V and 4 bases from J, with 6 bases between. The CDR3 protein is CASSQQSTGELFF. CDR3 DNA sequence: TGTGCCAGCAGCCAGCAAAGCACCGGGGAGCTGTTTTTT.

The chain uses TRBV28 and TRBJ2-1; D is undetermined. Germline V gives CDR1 MDHEN, CDR2 SYDVKM. This CDR3 has 15 residues. V was trimmed by 2 bases and J by 0 bases, leaving 8 bases between them. DNA of the CDR3: TGTGCCAGCAGTTTAATACGAGTCTCCTACAATGAGCAGTTCTTC. This translates into CASSLIRVSYNEQFF.

Concerning this clonotype itself: With a much larger clone just one base away, this may be a read error. The gene calls are TRBV6-6 and TRBJ2-2; 10 nucleotides match TRBD1. V lost 6 bases to trimming and J lost 0 bases; unmatched junction nucleotides: 7. Germline-derived CDR1 and CDR2 are MNHNY and SVGAGI (reference sequence). This CDR3 has 17 amino acids. The CDR3 spells CASRAGTGVTNTGELFF. The CDR3 nucleotides read TGTGCCAGCAGGGCCGGGACAGGGGTCACGAACACCGGGGAGCTGTTTTTT.

As regards this clonotype: The junction does not match germline at one end; this may be a read error. J is TRBJ1-1 and V is TRBV5-6, with D possibly being TRBD1 (5 bases). The CDR3 contains 14 residues. Germline CDR1 reads SGHDT; CDR2 reads YYEEEE. CDR3 sequence (DNA): TGTGCCAGCAGCCGGGGTCCAGGGAATACTGAAGTTTTCTTT. Amino acid sequence: CASSRGPGNTEVFF.

This clonotype was seen ten or more times. The rearrangement joins TRBV29-1 to TRBJ2-1; possible D gene TRBD2, 5 bases. V lost 4 bases, J lost 6 bases, and 7 bases lay in between. The CDR3 runs 11 residues. CDR1 SQVTM and CDR2 ANQGSEA come from the germline V gene. DNA of the CDR3: TGCAGCGTTGGGACTGGCAATGAGCAGTTCTTC. It encodes CSVGTGNEQFF.